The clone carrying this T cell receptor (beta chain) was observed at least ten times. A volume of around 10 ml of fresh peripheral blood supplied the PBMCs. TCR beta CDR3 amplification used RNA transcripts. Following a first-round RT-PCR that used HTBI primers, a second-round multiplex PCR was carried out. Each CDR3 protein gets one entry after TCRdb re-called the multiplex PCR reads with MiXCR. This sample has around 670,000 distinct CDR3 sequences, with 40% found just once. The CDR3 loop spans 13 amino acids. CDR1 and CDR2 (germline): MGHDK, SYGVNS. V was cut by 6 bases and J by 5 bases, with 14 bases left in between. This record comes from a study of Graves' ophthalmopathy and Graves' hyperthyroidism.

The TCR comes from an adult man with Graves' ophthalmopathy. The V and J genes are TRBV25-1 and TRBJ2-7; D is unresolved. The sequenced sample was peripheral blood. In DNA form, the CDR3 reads TGTGCCAGCAGCCCCGGACGCGGCGACGAGCAGTACTTC. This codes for CASSPGRGDEQYF.